The present entry profiles one T cell receptor beta chain with its context. Its matching antigen is unknown. Per the germline V gene, CDR1 is SNHLY and CDR2 is FYNNEI. The length of the CDR3 is 14 residues. The V gene lost 0 bases and the J gene lost 2 bases, with 8 bases spanning the gap. The donors were members of the validation cohort comprising some 120 subjects, separate from the roughly 700-subject first cohort. Using immunoSEQ multiplex PCR, the repertoire was profiled, and TCRdb retains in-frame clones only, with some absent. The table shows some 80,000 clones, with almost 97% occurring only once. These data belong to a study of cytomegalovirus exposure and HLA in healthy donors. Study outcomes and limitations: The study put 150 or so TCR beta chains on its list as cytomegalovirus-associated.

The sequence derives from a man between 18 and 35 years old in good health and CMV-seropositive. Sequenced: PBMCs. The chain carries TRBV2 and TRBJ2-7; possibly TRBD2 for D (5 bases). The CDR3, as DNA: TGTGCCAGCAGTGAAGCGGGAGACGCCTACGAGCAGTACTTC. Protein: CASSEAGDAYEQYF.